This T cell receptor beta chain derives from a study of EBV T-cell therapy then PD-1 blockade in nasopharyngeal carcinoma. Time point noted: 266 days after commencement of treatment, after nivolumab therapy. Treatment given: AdE1-LMPpoly-expanded autologous EBV-specific T-cell therapy followed by anti-PD-1 nivolumab. As to this clone: No antigen is known for it.

Some clones are missing from TCRdb's copy, which holds only in-frame ones; the method was immunoSEQ multiplex PCR. This table holds about 21,000 clones, around 84% found once. The CDR3 contains 13 residues. CDR1 is LGHDT and CDR2 is YNNKEL in the germline V gene (reference sequence). V lost 4 bases and J lost 2, with 8 bases in between. The sequence derives from a man aged 35-49 years with nasopharyngeal carcinoma. The sequenced sample was CD8+ T cells from blood, obtained at day 266 from a patient whose treatment included autologous EBV-specific T cells and nivolumab. The genes are TRBV3-1 (or the pseudogene TRBV3-2) and TRBJ2-5; no reliable D call. CDR3 amino acids: CASSRAGQETQYF. The CDR3 region has the DNA TGTGCCAGCAGCCGGGCAGGACAAGAGACCCAGTACTTC.